The sequence of this TCR beta chain was determined in a study of cytomegalovirus exposure and HLA in healthy donors. The PCR employed 60 Vbeta primers together with 13 Jbeta primers. Here immunoSEQ multiplex PCR was the method, and the copy in TCRdb shows in-frame clones only, minus some. Of 81,000 or so clones listed, around four fifths are singletons. This clone was observed a handful of times. No DNA is shown, since the ends of the CDR3 on it are uncertain; the CDR3 is the one TCRdb lists. Termini included, the CDR3 measures 15 amino acids. Germline loops: CDR1 SGHTA, CDR2 FQGNSA. The clonotype was recovered from a man in his forties or fifties in good health and CMV-seropositive. This chain joins TRBV7-2 and TRBJ2-7; TRBD2 reflects the table's D call only, with no check against the DNA. Material: PBMCs. The CDR3 loop is CASSSSRGGPYEQYF.